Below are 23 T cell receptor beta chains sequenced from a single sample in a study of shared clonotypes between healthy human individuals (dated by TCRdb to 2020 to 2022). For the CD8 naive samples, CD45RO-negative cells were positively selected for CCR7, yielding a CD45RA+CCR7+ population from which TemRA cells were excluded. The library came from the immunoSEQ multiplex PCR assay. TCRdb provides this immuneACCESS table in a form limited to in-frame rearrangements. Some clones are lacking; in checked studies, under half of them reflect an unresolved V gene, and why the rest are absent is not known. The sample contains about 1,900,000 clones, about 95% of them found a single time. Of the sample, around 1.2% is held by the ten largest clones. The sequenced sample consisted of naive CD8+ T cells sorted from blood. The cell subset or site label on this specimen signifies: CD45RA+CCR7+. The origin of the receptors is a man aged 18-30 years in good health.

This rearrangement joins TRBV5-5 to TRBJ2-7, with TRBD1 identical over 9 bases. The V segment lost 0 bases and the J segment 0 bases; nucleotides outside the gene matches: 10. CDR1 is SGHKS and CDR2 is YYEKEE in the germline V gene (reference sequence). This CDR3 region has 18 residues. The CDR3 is CASSLDPGTGISSYEQYF. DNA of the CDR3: TGTGCCAGCAGCTTGGATCCCGGGACAGGGATAAGCTCCTACGAGCAGTACTTC.

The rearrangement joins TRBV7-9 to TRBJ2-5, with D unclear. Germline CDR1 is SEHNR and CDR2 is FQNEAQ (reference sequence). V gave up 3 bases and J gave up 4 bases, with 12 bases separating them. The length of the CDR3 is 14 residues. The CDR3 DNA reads TGTGCCAGCAGCTTTTTTGTGGGGTCAGAGACCCAGTACTTC. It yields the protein CASSFFVGSETQYF.

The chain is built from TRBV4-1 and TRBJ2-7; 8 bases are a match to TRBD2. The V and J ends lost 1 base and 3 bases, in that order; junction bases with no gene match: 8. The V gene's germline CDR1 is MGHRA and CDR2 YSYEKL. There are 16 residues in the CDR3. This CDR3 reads CASSQGEAGVVYEQYF. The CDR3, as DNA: TGCGCCAGCAGCCAAGGGGAAGCGGGAGTGGTCTACGAGCAGTACTTC.

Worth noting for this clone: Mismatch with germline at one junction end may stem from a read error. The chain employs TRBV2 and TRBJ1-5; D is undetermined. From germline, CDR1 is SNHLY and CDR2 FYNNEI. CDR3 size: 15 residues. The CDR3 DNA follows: TGTGCCGGCAGCGGGTCCGGCTTTGGCAATCAGCCCCAGCATTTT. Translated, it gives CAGSGSGFGNQPQHF.

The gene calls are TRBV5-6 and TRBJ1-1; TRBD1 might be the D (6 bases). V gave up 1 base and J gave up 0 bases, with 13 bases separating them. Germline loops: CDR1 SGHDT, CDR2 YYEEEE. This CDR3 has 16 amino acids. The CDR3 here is CASSLSVGTLNTEAFF. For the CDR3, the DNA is TGTGCCAGCAGCTTGAGTGTCGGGACATTGAACACTGAAGCTTTCTTT.

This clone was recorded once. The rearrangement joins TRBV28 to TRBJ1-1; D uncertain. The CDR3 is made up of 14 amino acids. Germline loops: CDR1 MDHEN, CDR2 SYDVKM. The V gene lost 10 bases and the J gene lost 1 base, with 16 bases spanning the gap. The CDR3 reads CATMGVGENTEAFF. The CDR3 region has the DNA TGTGCCACCATGGGTGTCGGGGAGAACACTGAAGCTTTCTTT. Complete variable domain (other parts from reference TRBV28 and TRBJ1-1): DVKVTQSSRYLVKRTGEKVFLECVQDMDHENMFWYRQDPGLGLRLIYFSYDVKMKEKGDIPEGYSVSREKKERFSLILESASTNQTSMYLCATMGVGENTEAFFGQGTRLTVV.

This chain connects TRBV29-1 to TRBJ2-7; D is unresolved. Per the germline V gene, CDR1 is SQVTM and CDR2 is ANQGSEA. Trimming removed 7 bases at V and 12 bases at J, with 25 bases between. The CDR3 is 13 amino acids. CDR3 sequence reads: CSAVGPPMESLYF. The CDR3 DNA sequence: TGCAGCGCTGTCGGACCCCCAATGGAAAGCTTGTACTTC.

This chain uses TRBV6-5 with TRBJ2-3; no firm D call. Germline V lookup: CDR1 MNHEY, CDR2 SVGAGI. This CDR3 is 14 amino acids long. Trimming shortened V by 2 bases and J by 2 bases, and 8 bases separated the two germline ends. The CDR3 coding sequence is TGTGCCAGCAGTTACGGGCAGAACACAGATACGCAGTATTTT. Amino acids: CASSYGQNTDTQYF.

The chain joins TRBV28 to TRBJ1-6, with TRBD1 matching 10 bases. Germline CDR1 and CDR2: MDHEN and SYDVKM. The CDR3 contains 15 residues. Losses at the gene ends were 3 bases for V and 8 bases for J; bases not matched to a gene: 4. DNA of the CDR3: TGTGCCAGCAGTTTTGAAGGACAGGGGGATTCACCCCTCCACTTT. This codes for CASSFEGQGDSPLHF.

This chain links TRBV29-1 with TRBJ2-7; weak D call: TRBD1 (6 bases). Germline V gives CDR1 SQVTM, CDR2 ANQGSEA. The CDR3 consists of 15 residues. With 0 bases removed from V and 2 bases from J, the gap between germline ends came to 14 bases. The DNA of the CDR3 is TGCAGCGTTGAAGACCCCAGCCGGGACACCTACGAGCAGTACTTC. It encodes CSVEDPSRDTYEQYF.

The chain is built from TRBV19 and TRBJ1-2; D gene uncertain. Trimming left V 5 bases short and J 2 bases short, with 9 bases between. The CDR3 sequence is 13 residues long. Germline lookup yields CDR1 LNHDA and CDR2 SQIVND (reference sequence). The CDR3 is CASSFGNNYGYTF. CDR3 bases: TGTGCCAGTAGTTTTGGGAACAACTATGGCTACACCTTC.

The DNA for the CDR3 is TGTGCCAGCAGCGTAGCGGTCGGGCATGAGCAGTTCTTC. Translated, it gives CASSVAVGHEQFF. The chain carries TRBV9 and TRBJ2-1; D is unresolved. Germline values: CDR1 SGDLS, CDR2 YYNGEE. Trimming took 0 bases from V and 8 from J, leaving 9 bases between them. This CDR3 has 13 residues.

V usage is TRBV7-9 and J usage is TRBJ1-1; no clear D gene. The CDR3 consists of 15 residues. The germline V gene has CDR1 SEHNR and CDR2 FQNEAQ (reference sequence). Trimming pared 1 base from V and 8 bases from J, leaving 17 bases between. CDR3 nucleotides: TGTGCCAGCAGCTTAGATTCGGGGTTGCCTTGGGAAGCTTTCTTT. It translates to CASSLDSGLPWEAFF.

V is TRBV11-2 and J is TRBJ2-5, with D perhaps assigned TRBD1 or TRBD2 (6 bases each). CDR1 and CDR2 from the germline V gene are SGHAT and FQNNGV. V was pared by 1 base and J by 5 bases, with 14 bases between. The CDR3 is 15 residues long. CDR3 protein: CASSLVPGAGETQYF. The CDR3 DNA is TGTGCCAGCAGCTTAGTTCCGGGGGCGGGTGAGACCCAGTACTTC.

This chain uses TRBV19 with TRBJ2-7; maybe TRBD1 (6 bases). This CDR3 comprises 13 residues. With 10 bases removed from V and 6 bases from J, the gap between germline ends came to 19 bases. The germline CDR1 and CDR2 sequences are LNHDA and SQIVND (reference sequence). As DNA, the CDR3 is TGTGCCACCTCGGACAGCGCCGCGGCCGAGCAGTACTTC. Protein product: CATSDSAAAEQYF.

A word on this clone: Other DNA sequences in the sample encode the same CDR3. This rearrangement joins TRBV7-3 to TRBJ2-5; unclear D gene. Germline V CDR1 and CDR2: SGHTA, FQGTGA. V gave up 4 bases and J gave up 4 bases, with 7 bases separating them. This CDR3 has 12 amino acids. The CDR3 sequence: CASSSPGETQYF. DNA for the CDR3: TGTGCCAGCAGCTCCCCAGGAGAGACCCAGTACTTC. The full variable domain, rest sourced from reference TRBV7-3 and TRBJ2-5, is GAGVSQTPSNKVTEKGKYVELRCDPISGHTALYWYRQSLGQGPEFLIYFQGTGAADDSGLPNDRFFAVRPEGSVSTLKIQRTERGDSAVYLCASSSPGETQYFGPGTRLLVL.

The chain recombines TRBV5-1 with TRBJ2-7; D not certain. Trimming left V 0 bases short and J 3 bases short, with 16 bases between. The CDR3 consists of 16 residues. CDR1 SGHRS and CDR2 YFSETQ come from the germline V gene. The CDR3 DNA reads TGCGCCAGCAGCTTGGCAGGTGACGCTGGGTACTACGAGCAGTACTTC. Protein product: CASSLAGDAGYYEQYF.

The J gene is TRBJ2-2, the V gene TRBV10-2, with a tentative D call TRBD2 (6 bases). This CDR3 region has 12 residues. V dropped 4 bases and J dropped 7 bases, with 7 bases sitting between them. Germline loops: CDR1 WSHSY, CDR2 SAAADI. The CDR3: CASSVGGGELFF. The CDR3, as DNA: TGCGCCAGCAGTGTCGGGGGCGGGGAGCTGTTTTTT.

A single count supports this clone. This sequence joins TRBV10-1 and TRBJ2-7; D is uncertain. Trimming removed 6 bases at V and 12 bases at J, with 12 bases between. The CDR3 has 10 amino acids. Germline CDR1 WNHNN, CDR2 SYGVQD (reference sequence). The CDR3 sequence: CASRPRFWYF. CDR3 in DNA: TGCGCCAGCAGGCCCCGCTTTTGGTACTTC.

The CDR3 sequence is CASSSGTSGGREQYF. The CDR3 region has the DNA TGTGCCAGCAGCTCAGGGACTAGCGGGGGACGCGAGCAGTACTTC. The chain employs TRBV5-5 and TRBJ2-7; 14 positions agree with TRBD2. Per germline, CDR1 SGHKS and CDR2 YYEKEE (reference sequence). V dropped 3 bases and J dropped 6; count of bases not matched to a gene: 5. The CDR3 consists of 15 residues. The variable domain in full, completed from reference TRBV5-5 and TRBJ2-7, reads DAGVTQSPTHLIKTRGQQVTLRCSPISGHKSVSWYQQVLGQGPQFIFQYYEKEERGRGNFPDRFSARQFPNYSSELNVNALLLGDSALYLCASSSGTSGGREQYFGPGTRLTVT.

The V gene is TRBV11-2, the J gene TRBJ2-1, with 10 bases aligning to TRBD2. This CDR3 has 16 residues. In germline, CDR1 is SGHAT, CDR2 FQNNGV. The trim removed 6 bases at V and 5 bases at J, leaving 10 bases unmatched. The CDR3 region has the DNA TGTGCCAGCAGTATCGGTAGCGGGGGGACCCACAATGAGCAGTTCTTC. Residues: CASSIGSGGTHNEQFF.

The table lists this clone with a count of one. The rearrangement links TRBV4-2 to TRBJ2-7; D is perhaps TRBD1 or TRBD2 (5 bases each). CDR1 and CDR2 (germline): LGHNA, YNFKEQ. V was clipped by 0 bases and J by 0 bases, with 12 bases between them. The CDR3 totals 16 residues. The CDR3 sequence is CASSQEEAGISYEQYF. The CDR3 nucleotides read TGTGCCAGCAGCCAAGAGGAGGCAGGGATCTCCTACGAGCAGTACTTC.

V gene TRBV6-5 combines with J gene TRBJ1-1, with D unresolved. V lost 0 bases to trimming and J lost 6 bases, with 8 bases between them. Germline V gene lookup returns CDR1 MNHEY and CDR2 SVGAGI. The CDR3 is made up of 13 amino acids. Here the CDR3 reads CASSYSEAPEAFF. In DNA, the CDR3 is TGTGCCAGCAGTTACTCCGAGGCCCCTGAAGCTTTCTTT.